These T cell receptor beta chains were read from a single sample in a study of Ad26.COV2.S vaccination and SARS-CoV-2 variants. The method was immunoSEQ multiplex PCR; TCRdb's version includes in-frame clones alone and lacks a portion of them. The sample has a few hundred thousand clones; 83% are singletons. The specimen comprised peripheral blood, sampled in a trial of Ad26.COV2.S vaccine versus placebo. Receptors originate from a person aged 18-60 years who received the Ad26.COV2.S COVID-19 vaccine or a placebo. CDR3s include the opening cysteine and the closing phenylalanine or tryptophan. The D gene is left open where the match is weak. The listing skips clone size in some rows; elsewhere it reads once, few, many or a size class.

.	TRBD1	TRBV6-4	TRBJ2-2	CASQGQGRTGELFF	TGTGCCAGCCAGGGACAGGGACGCACCGGGGAGCTGTTTTTT
.	.	TRBV15	TRBJ2-3	CATSRDRGRGDTQYF	TGTGCCACCAGCAGAGATAGAGGTCGGGGGGATACGCAGTATTTT
once	.	TRBV6-6	TRBJ2-7	CASSWIQVNEQYF	TGTGCCAGCAGTTGGATACAGGTGAACGAGCAGTACTTC
.	.	TRBV6-2/TRBV6-3	TRBJ1-1	CASSYRGSGGAEAFF	TGTGCCAGCAGTTACCGAGGTTCGGGAGGCGCTGAAGCTTTCTTT
few	.	TRBV3-1/TRBV3-2	TRBJ1-2	CASSHPPGAGPTF	TGTGCCAGCAGCCACCCCCCGGGGGCAGGGCCAACCTTC
.	TRBD2	TRBV19	TRBJ2-1	CASRSGLALPNEQFF	TGTGCCAGTAGATCGGGACTAGCGTTACCCAATGAGCAGTTCTTC
.	.	TRBV24-1	TRBJ2-3	CATSDSRQPTDTQYF	TGTGCCACCAGTGATTCTAGACAGCCCACAGATACGCAGTATTTT
.	.	TRBV19	TRBJ1-6	CASSIVGQPNSPLHF	TGTGCCAGTAGTATAGTAGGGCAGCCTAATTCACCCCTCCACTTT
once	TRBD2	TRBV6-5	TRBJ2-7	CASIFSGTDSFEQYF	TGTGCCAGCATCTTTAGCGGGACGGACTCCTTCGAGCAGTACTTC
.	.	TRBV5-6	TRBJ1-3	CASSSDTRQRNTIYF	TGTGCCAGCAGCTCAGACACTAGGCAGAGAAACACCATATATTTT
.	TRBD2	TRBV2	TRBJ2-3	CASNSGGSTDTQYF	TGTGCCAGCAATTCGGGAGGGTCCACAGATACGCAGTATTTT
.	.	TRBV27	TRBJ1-1	CASFQGSEAFF	TGTGCCAGCTTTCAGGGGTCTGAAGCTTTCTTT
.	.	TRBV18	TRBJ2-5	CASSPLPGETQYF	TGTGCCAGCTCACCTTTGCCGGGGGAGACCCAGTACTTC